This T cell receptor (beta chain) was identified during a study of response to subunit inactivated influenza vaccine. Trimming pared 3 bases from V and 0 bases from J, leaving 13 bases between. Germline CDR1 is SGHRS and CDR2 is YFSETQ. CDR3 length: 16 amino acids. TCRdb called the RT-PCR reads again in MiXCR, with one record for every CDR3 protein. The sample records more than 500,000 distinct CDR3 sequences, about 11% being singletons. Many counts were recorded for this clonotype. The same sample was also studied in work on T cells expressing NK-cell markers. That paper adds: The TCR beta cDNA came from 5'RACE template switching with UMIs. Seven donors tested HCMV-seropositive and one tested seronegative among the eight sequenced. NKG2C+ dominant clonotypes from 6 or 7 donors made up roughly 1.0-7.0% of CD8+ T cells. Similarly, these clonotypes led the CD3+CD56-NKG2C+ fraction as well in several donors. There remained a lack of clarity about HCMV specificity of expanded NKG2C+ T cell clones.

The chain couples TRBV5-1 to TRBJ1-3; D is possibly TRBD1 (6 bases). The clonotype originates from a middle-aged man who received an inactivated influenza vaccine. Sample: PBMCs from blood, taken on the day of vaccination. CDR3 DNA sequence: TGCGCCAGCAGCTCCCGGACAGCGGACTCTGGAAACACCATATATTTT. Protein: CASSSRTADSGNTIYF.